This T cell receptor beta chain was identified during a study of T cell repertoires in cytomegalovirus infection. Study conclusions and caveats: CMV-specific TCR beta clonotypes restricted by HLA-C dominated the ex vivo response.

Each CDR3 protein is one row after TCRdb ran MiXCR on the reads. The table has about 310,000 distinct CDR3 sequences, roughly a tenth seen once. The CDR3 has 12 amino acids. The germline V gene encodes CDR1 SGHAT and CDR2 FQDESV (reference sequence). The V end was cut by 3 bases, the J end by 8 bases, with 8 bases between. This clonotype was detected ten times or more. The target antigen is unknown. Sample: PBMCs. This receptor was obtained from a human donor in good health (CMV status not recorded). Some clones in this sample may be carry-over from other donors' samples. This chain links TRBV11-1 with TRBJ2-1; D call uncertain. The chain's CDR3 is CASSFMSDEQFF. In nucleotides, the CDR3 is TGTGCCAGCAGCTTCATGAGCGATGAGCAGTTCTTC.